The clone carrying this TCR beta chain has more than one count but fewer than ten. The record originates from a study of identical twins. TCRdb itself ran the 5' RACE reads through MiXCR, one entry per CDR3 protein. The sample lists hundreds of thousands of distinct CDR3 sequences; about 20% were seen once. The germline V gene has CDR1 DFQATT and CDR2 SNEGSKA (reference sequence). The CDR3 sequence is 14 residues long. The V gene lost 0 bases and the J gene lost 7 bases, with 16 bases spanning the gap. Another study also made use of these data, one on T cells expressing NK-cell markers. Per that paper: These clonotypes, the leaders elsewhere, also led the CD3+CD56-NKG2C+ fraction in a handful of donors.

This rearrangement joins TRBV20-1 to TRBJ2-7, with TRBD2 as a possible D gene (5 bases). This receptor was identified in a woman younger than 30 in good health. Sequencing was performed on PBMCs. The CDR3, as DNA: TGCAGTGCTAGAGATACCGGACCCTCGGGGGAGCAGTACTTC. It encodes CSARDTGPSGEQYF.